This T cell receptor beta chain was sequenced for a study of T cell responses to AZD1222 COVID-19 vaccine. Study context: Pooling of second doses given at about 4 or about 12 weeks was done.

On this clone itself: The target antigen is unknown.

Study-level results: It should be noted that donors were predominantly white British and more often female, and clonal diversity was possibly underestimated.

This CDR3 has 14 amino acids. Trimming took off 0 bases at V and 5 bases at J, with 12 bases between the two ends. From germline, CDR1 is SGHRS and CDR2 YFSETQ. The assay was immunoSEQ multiplex PCR, and TCRdb's table has in-frame clones only and misses some. The sample shows some 70,000 clones, 84% of them seen only once. The rearrangement uses TRBV5-1 and TRBJ2-7; D possibly corresponds to TRBD2 (6 bases). This clonotype originated in an adult in good health. Sequencing was performed on peripheral blood, taken on day 0 of AZD1222 vaccination. CDR3 in amino acids: CASSLGGVADEQYF. The CDR3, as DNA: TGCGCCAGCAGCTTGGGCGGGGTGGCAGACGAGCAGTACTTC.